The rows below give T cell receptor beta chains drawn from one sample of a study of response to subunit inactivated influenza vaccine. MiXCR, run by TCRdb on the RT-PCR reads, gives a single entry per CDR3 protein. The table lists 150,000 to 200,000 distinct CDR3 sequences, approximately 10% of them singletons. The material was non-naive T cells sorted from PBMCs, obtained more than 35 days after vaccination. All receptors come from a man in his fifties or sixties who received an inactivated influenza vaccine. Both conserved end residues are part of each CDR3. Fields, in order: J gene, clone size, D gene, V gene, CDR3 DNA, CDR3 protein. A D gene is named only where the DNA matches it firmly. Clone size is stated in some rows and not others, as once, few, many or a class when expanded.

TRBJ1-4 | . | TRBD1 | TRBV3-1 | TGTGCCAGCAGTCCTAGGGGGGGACAGGAAAAACTGTTTTTT | CASSPRGGQEKLFF
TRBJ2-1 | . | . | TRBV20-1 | TGCAGTGCTAGAGATCACCTTGGTGAGCAGTTCTTC | CSARDHLGEQFF
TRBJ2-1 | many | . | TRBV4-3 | TGCGCCAGCAGCCAAGATCCTAATGAGCAGTTCTTC | CASSQDPNEQFF
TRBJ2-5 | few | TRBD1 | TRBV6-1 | TGTGCCAGCAGGGACACCAGTCAGGGGGAAGAGACCCAGTACTTC | CASRDTSQGEETQYF
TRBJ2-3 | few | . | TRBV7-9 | TGTGCCAGCAGCTTATGGGCTAGTGGATCCACAGATACGCAGTATTTT | CASSLWASGSTDTQYF
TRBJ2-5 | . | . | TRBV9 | TGTGCCAGCACCCGAAGTGTAGGGCAAGAGACCCAGTACTTC | CASTRSVGQETQYF
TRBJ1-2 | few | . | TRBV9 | TGTGCCAGCAGCGTAGGAGGGTATGAGGACTATGGCTACACCTTC | CASSVGGYEDYGYTF
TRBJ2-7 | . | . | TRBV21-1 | TGTGCCAGCAGCAACCGGGACAGCCGGGACGAGCAGTACTTC | CASSNRDSRDEQYF
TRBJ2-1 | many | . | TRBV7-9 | TGTGCCAGCTGCCTTTGGGGGAATGAGCAGTTCTTC | CASCLWGNEQFF
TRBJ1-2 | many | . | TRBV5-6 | TGTGCCAGCAGCTTGGGGGGGACCGGCTATGGCTACACCTTC | CASSLGGTGYGYTF
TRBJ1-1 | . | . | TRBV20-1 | TGCAGTGCTAGAGATTTTCAGGGGCCGACAAAAGCTTTCTTT | CSARDFQGPTKAFF
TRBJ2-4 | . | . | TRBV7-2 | TGTGCCAGCAGCGGAGGGGGGCGGGGCAAAAACATTCAGTACTTC | CASSGGGRGKNIQYF
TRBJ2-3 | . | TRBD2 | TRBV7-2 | TGTGCCAGCAGCTTTCGTAGCGGGACTAGCACAGATACGCAGGATTTT | CASSFRSGTSTDTQDF
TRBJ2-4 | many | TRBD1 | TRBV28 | TGTGCCAGCAGTCGAGATGGGACAGGCCTAGCCAAAAACATTCAGTACTTC | CASSRDGTGLAKNIQYF
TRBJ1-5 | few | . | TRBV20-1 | TGCAGTGCTCCTCCGAGGGGAGGTCAGCCCCAGCATTTT | CSAPPRGGQPQHF
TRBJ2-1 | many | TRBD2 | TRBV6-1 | TGTGCCAGCAGCCGACCGGGACTAGCGGGGGGGTGGCAGTTCTTC | CASSRPGLAGGWQFF
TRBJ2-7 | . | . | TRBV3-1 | TGTGCCAGCAGCCAACCGACTAGGTCGAGGGAGCAGTACTTC | CASSQPTRSREQYF
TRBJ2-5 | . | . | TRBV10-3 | TGTGCCATCAGTGATACGGGGGGCGATTCAGAGACCCAGTACTTC | CAISDTGGDSETQYF
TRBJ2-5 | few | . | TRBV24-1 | TGTGCCACCAGTGATTTGCAAGAGACCCAGTACTTC | CATSDLQETQYF
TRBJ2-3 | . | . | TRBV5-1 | TGCGCCAGCAGGTCGCGGGCCCAAAGCGTAGATACGCAGTATTTT | CASRSRAQSVDTQYF
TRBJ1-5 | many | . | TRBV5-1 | TGCGCCAGCAGCTTGGAAGTAGGGACGCTACAGCATTTT | CASSLEVGTLQHF
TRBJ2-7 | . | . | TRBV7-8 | TGTGCCAGCAGCTTAGGGTCATGGGCTAGGGAGCAGTACTTC | CASSLGSWAREQYF
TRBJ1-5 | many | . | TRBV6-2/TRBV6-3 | TGTGCCAGCAGTTACCCCCCGGGCTCACAGCCCCAGCATTTT | CASSYPPGSQPQHF
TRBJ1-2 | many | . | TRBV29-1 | TGCAGCGTTGAAGATTTGGGGAGGAGTATCTGGGACTATGGCTACACCTTC | CSVEDLGRSIWDYGYTF
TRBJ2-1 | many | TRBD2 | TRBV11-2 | TGTGCCAGCAGCTTAGTGGTACTAGCGGGAGGATTAAATGAGCAGTTCTTC | CASSLVVLAGGLNEQFF
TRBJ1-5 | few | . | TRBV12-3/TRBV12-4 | TGTGCCAGCAGAAACAGGGAGGATCAGCCCCAGCATTTT | CASRNREDQPQHF
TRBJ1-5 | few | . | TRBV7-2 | TGTGCCAGCAGCCCCCCCGGGTCGTTGCGCAATCAGCCCCAGCATTTT | CASSPPGSLRNQPQHF
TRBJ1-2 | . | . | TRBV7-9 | TGTGCCAGCAGCCCCCGGGCAGGCGACTATGGCTACACCTTC | CASSPRAGDYGYTF
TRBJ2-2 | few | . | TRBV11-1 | TGTGCCAGCAGCTTGGCGGGATCCCCTATCGCGAACACCGGGGAGCTGTTTTTT | CASSLAGSPIANTGELFF
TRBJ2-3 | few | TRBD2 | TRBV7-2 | TGTGCCAGCAGCCGGGGGGGAGGCACAGATACGCAGTATTTT | CASSRGGGTDTQYF
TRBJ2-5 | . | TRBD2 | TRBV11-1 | TGTGCCAGCAGCCGCCCGGGGGGGGAGACCCAGTACTTC | CASSRPGGETQYF
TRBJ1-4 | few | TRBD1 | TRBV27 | TGTGCCAGCAGTTTGGGGAGGGGGCAGTCTAATGAAAAACTGTTTTTT | CASSLGRGQSNEKLFF
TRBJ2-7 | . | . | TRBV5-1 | TGCGCCAGCAGCTTGGAGGGGGGGCCCCTCGAGCAGTACTTC | CASSLEGGPLEQYF
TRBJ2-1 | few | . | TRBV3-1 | TGTGCCAGCAGCCAAGATAATGTTCGGGGACATGAGCAGTTCTTC | CASSQDNVRGHEQFF
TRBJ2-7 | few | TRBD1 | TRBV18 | TGTGCCAGCTCACCACGGACAGGCGTTCCCTACGAGCAGTACTTC | CASSPRTGVPYEQYF
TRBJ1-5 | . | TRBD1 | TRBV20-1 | TGCAGTGCTAGACCGGGACAGGGGAAGAGAGGCAATCAGCCCCAGCATTTT | CSARPGQGKRGNQPQHF
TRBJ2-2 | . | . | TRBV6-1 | TGTGCCAGCAGTGAAAGGCGTCCCGCGAACACCGGGGAGCTGTTTTTT | CASSERRPANTGELFF
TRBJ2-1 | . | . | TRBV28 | TGTGCCAGCAGTTTTACCCAGTTCCATGAGCAGTTCTTC | CASSFTQFHEQFF
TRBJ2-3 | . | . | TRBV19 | TGTGCCAGTAGTATAGGGCCTCAACGGACAGATACGCAGTATTTT | CASSIGPQRTDTQYF
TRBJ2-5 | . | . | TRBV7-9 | TGTGCCAGCAGCTTGACCGAAAGGACCCAGTACTTC | CASSLTERTQYF
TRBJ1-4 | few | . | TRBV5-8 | TGTGCCAGCAGCTTCAGGGGCACTAATGAAAAACTGTTTTTT | CASSFRGTNEKLFF
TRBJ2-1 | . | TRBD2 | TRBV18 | TGTGCCAGCTCACCAGCCGGGACTAGCGGTTACAATGAGCAGTTCTTC | CASSPAGTSGYNEQFF
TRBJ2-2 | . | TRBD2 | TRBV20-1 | TGCAGTGCCGCTCGGGGACTAACCCTCACCGGGGAGCTGTTTTTT | CSAARGLTLTGELFF
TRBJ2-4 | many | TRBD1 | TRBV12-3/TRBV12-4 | TGTGCCAGCAGTCAATTGGGGACAGGGGGCTACATTCAGTACTTC | CASSQLGTGGYIQYF
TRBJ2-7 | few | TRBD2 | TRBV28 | TGTGCCAGCAGTTTGGGTAGCGGGGGGGCGTACGAGCAGTACTTC | CASSLGSGGAYEQYF
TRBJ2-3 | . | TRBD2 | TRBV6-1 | TGTGCCACTACCGGGACTAGCGGGGTGGATACGCAGTATTTT | CATTGTSGVDTQYF
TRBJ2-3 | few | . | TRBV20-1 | TGCAGTGCGAGAGACGGACGGACCACAGATACGCAGTATTTT | CSARDGRTTDTQYF
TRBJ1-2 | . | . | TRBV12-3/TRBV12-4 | TGTGCCAGCAGTCTTATGTTCACAGGTACCCCCAACTATGGCTACACCTTC | CASSLMFTGTPNYGYTF
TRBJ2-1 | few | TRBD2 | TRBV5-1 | TGCGCCAGCATGGTGGGAGGGACCTCCTACAATGAGCAGTTCTTC | CASMVGGTSYNEQFF
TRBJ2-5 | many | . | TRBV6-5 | TGTGCCAGCAGTTACTCGACTTTTGGAGAGACCCAGTACTTC | CASSYSTFGETQYF
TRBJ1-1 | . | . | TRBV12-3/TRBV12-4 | TGTGCCAGCACCCTGAACACTGAAGCTTTCTTT | CASTLNTEAFF
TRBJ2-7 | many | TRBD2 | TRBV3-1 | TGTGCCAGCAGCCTTTACCCACCGGGACTAGCGGGAGGTAGCGGCACCTACGAGCAGTACTTC | CASSLYPPGLAGGSGTYEQYF
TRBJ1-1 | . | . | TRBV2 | TGTGCCAGCAGCCGAGGACGCCCAGGCACGGGGTTCACTGAAGCTTTCTTT | CASSRGRPGTGFTEAFF
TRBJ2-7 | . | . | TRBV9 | TGTGCCAGCAGCGTACGAAGGGACGGAGAGCAGTACTTC | CASSVRRDGEQYF
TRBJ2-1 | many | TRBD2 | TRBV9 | TGTGCCAGCAGCATAGGACCGGGACTAGCGGGTAGGGAGGGGTACAATGAGCAGTTCTTC | CASSIGPGLAGREGYNEQFF